These 26 T cell receptor beta chains were all obtained from the same sample, sequenced in a study of identical twins. One entry per CDR3 protein results from TCRdb running MiXCR on the 5' RACE reads. The sample consists of some 230,000 distinct CDR3 sequences, 6.5% of them appearing once. The sample was also reused in another study, on T cells expressing NK-cell markers.

The specimen sequenced was CD8+ T cells sorted from blood. The receptors were gathered from a woman aged 18-30 years in good health.

In its sample, this clonotype was seen a few times. V and J are TRBV6-2 or TRBV6-3 and TRBJ2-3; TRBD2 is a possible D gene (5 bases). V was shortened by 7 bases and J by 6 bases, with 23 bases between the two germline ends. CDR1 MNHEY and CDR2 SVGEGT come from the germline V gene. CDR3 length: 16 residues. DNA of the CDR3: TGTGCCAGCAAACTCCACGGGAACCAAATCGAGGATACGCAGTATTTT. Protein sequence: CASKLHGNQIEDTQYF.

In its sample, this clonotype was seen a few times. This sequence joins TRBV3-1 and TRBJ2-5, with TRBD1 matching over 10 bases. J gave up 4 bases and V 0 bases, and 8 bases lay outside the gene matches. The CDR3 runs to 17 residues. From germline, CDR1 is LGHDT and CDR2 YNNKEL (reference sequence). The CDR3: CASSQDRGTGVLETQYF. For the CDR3, the DNA is TGTGCCAGCAGCCAAGATCGGGGGACAGGGGTATTAGAGACCCAGTACTTC.

The chain joins TRBV4-3 to TRBJ2-1; 14 nucleotides line up with TRBD2. Germline trimming cut 3 bases from V and 6 bases from J; bases unmatched to any gene: 7. This CDR3 region has 17 residues. Germline V gene sequence: CDR1 LGHNA, CDR2 YSLEER. The CDR3 loop reads CASSHGTSGSALNEQFF. For the CDR3, the DNA is TGCGCCAGCAGCCACGGGACTAGCGGGAGCGCCCTCAATGAGCAGTTCTTC.

The chain carries TRBV28 and TRBJ2-1; no definite D call. Germline assignment: CDR1 MDHEN and CDR2 SYDVKM. The CDR3 has 13 amino acids. V shed 6 bases and J shed 8 bases, with 14 bases lying between them. The CDR3 DNA follows: TGTGCCAGCAGGCTAGGCAAGTCCGATGAGCAGTTCTTC. Residues: CASRLGKSDEQFF.

The rearrangement joins TRBV7-9 to TRBJ2-7; 7 positions match TRBD2. The CDR3 has 14 residues. From germline, CDR1 is SEHNR and CDR2 FQNEAQ (reference sequence). Unmatched junction bases numbered 6, after V lost 5 bases and J lost 2 bases. The CDR3 DNA reads as TGTGCCAGCAGCCCCAGGGACTATACCTACGAGCAGTACTTC. This codes for CASSPRDYTYEQYF. Combining the CDR3 with reference TRBV7-9 and TRBJ2-7 gives the whole variable domain DTGVSQNPRHKITKRGQNVTFRCDPISEHNRLYWYRQTLGQGPEFLTYFQNEAQLEKSRLLSDRFSAERPKGSFSTLEIQRTEQGDSAMYLCASSPRDYTYEQYFGPGTRLTVT.

This clonotype has a count of ten or more. The V gene is TRBV6-6, the J gene TRBJ2-7; D is undetermined. V dropped 2 bases and J dropped 2 bases, with 7 bases sitting between them. The CDR3 runs 13 residues. Germline V lookup: CDR1 MNHNY, CDR2 SVGAGI (reference sequence). This CDR3 reads CASSYGGTYEQYF. The CDR3 DNA follows: TGTGCCAGCAGTTACGGTGGTACCTACGAGCAGTACTTC.

This rearrangement joins TRBV27 to TRBJ2-1, with D perhaps matching TRBD2 (6 bases). Germline values: CDR1 MNHEY, CDR2 SMNVEV (reference sequence). The CDR3 spans 14 residues. V lost 5 bases to trimming and J lost 9 bases, with 17 bases between them. The DNA of the CDR3 is TGTGCCAGCAGTCAGGGACTGAGTCGGGCTGAGCAGTTCTTC. Translated, it gives CASSQGLSRAEQFF.

This clonotype was seen a few times. This chain joins TRBV9 and TRBJ2-6; D is unresolved. V was pared by 0 bases and J by 0 bases, with 10 bases between. There are 17 residues in the CDR3. The germline gives CDR1 SGDLS, CDR2 YYNGEE. CDR3 in amino acids: CASSVDGLSSGANVLTF. CDR3 DNA: TGTGCCAGCAGCGTAGACGGATTGAGCTCTGGGGCCAACGTCCTGACTTTC.

The sample holds a few counts of this clonotype. V gene TRBV5-1 combines with J gene TRBJ2-7; no firm D call. Looked up from germline, CDR1 is SGHRS and CDR2 is YFSETQ. V lost 4 bases, J lost 1 base, and 9 bases lay in between. The CDR3 length is 13 residues. The CDR3 bases are TGCGCCAGCAGCCTGCCTGATTCCTACGAGCAGTACTTC. Its translation: CASSLPDSYEQYF.

This clonotype was picked up many times. CDR3 amino acids: CASSLAGRNEQFF. CDR3 coding DNA: TGTGCCAGCAGCTTAGCGGGCCGTAATGAGCAGTTCTTC. V is TRBV7-9 and J is TRBJ2-1; no firm D call. Trimming removed 0 bases at V and 7 bases at J, with 7 bases between. The CDR3 contains 13 residues. From germline, CDR1 is SEHNR and CDR2 FQNEAQ (reference sequence).

This chain links TRBV13 with TRBJ2-7, with 8 bases lining up with TRBD2. This CDR3 spans 14 amino acids. Germline-derived CDR1 and CDR2 are PRHDT and FYEKMQ (reference sequence). J was trimmed by 5 bases and V by 1 base; bases with no gene match: 4. In DNA form, the CDR3 reads TGTGCCAGCAGCTTAGCCGGGGGGGCCAACGAGCAGTACTTC. As protein: CASSLAGGANEQYF.

The CDR3 reads CAAGTGINEQFF. DNA for the CDR3: TGTGCCGCCGGGACAGGGATCAATGAGCAGTTCTTC. V gene TRBV3-1 combines with J gene TRBJ2-1, with 9 bases identical to TRBD1. The ends lost 11 bases at V and 6 bases at J; junction bases unmatched: 5. Germline V gives CDR1 LGHDT, CDR2 YNNKEL (reference sequence). The CDR3 covers 12 residues.

The chain couples TRBV4-2 to TRBJ2-1; 7 nucleotides match TRBD2. J gave up 4 bases and V 0 bases, and 6 bases lay outside the gene matches. The CDR3 extends over 16 amino acids. The germline V gene encodes CDR1 LGHNA and CDR2 YNFKEQ. The CDR3 loop is CASSQERGDIYNEQFF. The CDR3 coding sequence is TGTGCCAGCAGCCAAGAACGGGGGGATATTTACAATGAGCAGTTCTTC.

The chain is built from TRBV15 and TRBJ2-7, with TRBD1 matching 11 bases. Germline lookup yields CDR1 LNHNV and CDR2 YYDKDF (reference sequence). The length of the CDR3 is 17 residues. With V trimmed by 3 bases and J by 7 bases, 14 bases remained unmatched. CDR3 loop: CATSSPKDRGREGEQYF. CDR3 nucleotide sequence: TGTGCCACCAGCAGCCCGAAGGACAGGGGGCGAGAAGGAGAGCAGTACTTC. Filled out from reference TRBV15 and TRBJ2-7, the complete variable domain reads DAMVIQNPRYQVTQFGKPVTLSCSQTLNHNVMYWYQQKSSQAPKLLFHYYDKDFNNEADTPDNFQSRRPNTSFCFLDIRSPGLGDTAMYLCATSSPKDRGREGEQYFGPGTRLTVT.

This clonotype has only a few counts. This chain joins TRBV7-9 and TRBJ2-1; D possibly matches TRBD1 or TRBD2 (5 bases each). Germline CDR1 is SEHNR and CDR2 is FQNEAQ (reference sequence). V lost 5 bases and J lost 6, with 11 bases in between. The CDR3 is 13 residues long. The CDR3 here is CASSLGPTNEQFF. The CDR3 DNA follows: TGTGCCAGCAGCCTGGGACCCACCAATGAGCAGTTCTTC.

Many counts were recorded for this clonotype. The rearrangement links TRBV2 to TRBJ2-6; 9 bases match TRBD2. The V segment lost 4 bases and the J segment 1 base; nucleotides outside the gene matches: 8. CDR1 and CDR2 from the germline V gene are SNHLY and FYNNEI. The CDR3 spans 18 residues. The CDR3 coding sequence is TGTGCCAGCAGTGGATATGTAGCGGGAGTTTCTGGGGCCAACGTCCTGACTTTC. Translation: CASSGYVAGVSGANVLTF. The whole variable domain, remainder taken from reference TRBV2 and TRBJ2-6, is EPEVTQTPSHQVTQMGQEVILRCVPISNHLYFYWYRQILGQKVEFLVSFYNNEISEKSEIFDDQFSVERPDGSNFTLKIRSTKLEDSAMYFCASSGYVAGVSGANVLTFGAGSRLTVL.

V gene TRBV9 combines with J gene TRBJ1-5; D call uncertain. The CDR3 covers 16 residues. V lost 0 bases and J 3 bases, leaving 13 bases between the germline ends. Germline CDR1 is SGDLS and CDR2 is YYNGEE. Here the CDR3 DNA reads TGTGCCAGCAGCGTAGATGGAGGGAGTCTCAATCAGCCCCAGCATTTT. Translating it yields CASSVDGGSLNQPQHF.

This clonotype occurred a few times. This chain joins TRBV27 and TRBJ1-2; possible D gene TRBD1, 5 bases. The CDR3 contains 13 residues. Trimming left V 0 bases short and J 7 bases short, with 9 bases between. CDR1 MNHEY and CDR2 SMNVEV come from the germline V gene (reference sequence). The CDR3 reads CASSLSAGGGYTF. CDR3 DNA: TGTGCCAGCAGTTTATCAGCCGGGGGTGGCTACACCTTC.

This sequence joins TRBV12-3 or TRBV12-4 and TRBJ2-3; 11 nucleotides line up with TRBD1. Germline trimming cut 3 bases from V and 5 bases from J; bases unmatched to any gene: 1. This CDR3 spans 14 amino acids. CDR3 sequence (DNA): TGTGCCAGCAGTTTTGGGACAGGGGGAGATACGCAGTATTTT. Encoded protein: CASSFGTGGDTQYF.

This clonotype was counted many times. The rearrangement uses TRBV30 and TRBJ1-4; perhaps TRBD1 as D (5 bases). V lost 4 bases and J lost 0, with 6 bases in between. CDR3 length: 13 residues. CDR1 and CDR2 from the germline V gene are GTSNPN and SVGIG (reference sequence). The CDR3 loop reads CAWMGATNEKLFF. CDR3 nucleotide sequence: TGTGCCTGGATGGGGGCAACTAATGAAAAACTGTTTTTT.

The chain has TRBV20-1 and TRBJ2-3, with a possible D match to TRBD1 (6 bases). Trimming removed 6 bases from V and 4 bases from J, with 17 bases in between. The CDR3 loop spans 14 amino acids. Germline V gene lookup returns CDR1 DFQATT and CDR2 SNEGSKA (reference sequence). The CDR3: CSAHPGDSADTQYF. CDR3 nucleotides: TGCAGTGCCCACCCAGGGGATTCGGCAGATACGCAGTATTTT.

In its sample, this clonotype was seen many times. The chain couples TRBV10-3 to TRBJ2-7, with D possibly being TRBD1 or TRBD2 (5 bases each). Germline CDR1 reads ENHRY; CDR2 reads SYGVKD. V was cut by 7 bases and J by 2 bases, with 15 bases left in between. The CDR3 runs to 14 residues. The CDR3 coding sequence is TGTGCCATCACCGAGGAGGAAGGGGCCTACGAGCAGTACTTC. It translates to CAITEEEGAYEQYF.

This clonotype turned up a few times. The rearrangement links TRBV7-9 to TRBJ2-1; 9 bases map to TRBD2. J lost 5 bases, V lost 2 bases, and 10 bases had no gene match. The CDR3 runs to 17 residues. Germline loops: CDR1 SEHNR, CDR2 FQNEAQ (reference sequence). CDR3 sequence (DNA): TGTGCCAGCAGCTTATCGGGAGCGGGAGGCTCGAACAATGAGCAGTTCTTC. This gives the protein CASSLSGAGGSNNEQFF.

At least ten counts were recorded for this clonotype. The V call is TRBV7-8, the J call TRBJ2-1, with a tentative D call TRBD2 (6 bases). V gave up 5 bases and J gave up 7 bases, with 15 bases separating them. From germline, CDR1 is SGHVS and CDR2 FQNEAQ. This CDR3 spans 14 amino acids. This chain's CDR3 is CASSNWDWGNEQFF. The CDR3 DNA follows: TGTGCCAGCAGCAATTGGGACTGGGGGAATGAGCAGTTCTTC.

The chain recombines TRBV9 with TRBJ2-1; D unclear. The CDR3 is made up of 13 amino acids. V was cut by 3 bases and J by 5 bases, with 9 bases left in between. The germline gives CDR1 SGDLS, CDR2 YYNGEE. CDR3 bases: TGTGCCAGCAGCGATCAGGCCCACAATGAGCAGTTCTTC. This sequence encodes CASSDQAHNEQFF.

This clonotype was seen a handful of times. V is TRBV11-2 and J is TRBJ1-5, with no clear D. Germline CDR1 SGHAT, CDR2 FQNNGV. Trimming cost V 5 bases and J 4 bases, with 12 bases left between them. The CDR3 loop spans 14 amino acids. CDR3 in amino acids: CASSRSGWNQPQHF. The CDR3 DNA reads TGTGCCAGCAGCCGGTCGGGTTGGAATCAGCCCCAGCATTTT.